The 21 T cell receptor beta chains presented below share a single source sample, sequenced in a study of blood T cell repertoires in COVID-19. TCRdb's table, derived via immunoSEQ multiplex PCR, lists solely in-frame clones and lacks some. In the table there are about 120,000 clones, approximately 89% of which are singletons. The sequencing input was peripheral blood. Receptors originate from a man in his fifties or sixties with acute or convalescent COVID-19.

This chain joins TRBV3-1 (or the pseudogene TRBV3-2) and TRBJ2-3; possibly TRBD2 for D (5 bases). This CDR3 contains 15 residues. Germline V gene data show CDR1 as LGHDT and CDR2 as YNNKEL (reference sequence). V was pared by 3 bases and J by 4 bases, with 14 bases between. This CDR3 reads CASSQIDRRADTQYF. The CDR3 bases are TGTGCCAGCAGCCAGATCGACCGGCGGGCAGATACGCAGTATTTT.

The rearrangement uses TRBV2 and TRBJ1-2; possibly TRBD1 for D (5 bases). The germline V gene has CDR1 SNHLY and CDR2 FYNNEI. The V and J ends lost 1 base and 4 bases respectively, with 7 bases between them. The CDR3 runs to 13 residues. This chain's CDR3 is CASSEDRRYGYTF. The CDR3 DNA reads TGTGCCAGCAGTGAAGACAGGCGCTATGGCTACACCTTC.

V is TRBV15 and J is TRBJ1-6, with D perhaps TRBD1 (6 bases). Germline V gene lookup returns CDR1 LNHNV and CDR2 YYDKDF (reference sequence). The CDR3 totals 13 residues. The V gene lost 5 bases and the J gene lost 8 bases, with 10 bases spanning the gap. The CDR3 DNA reads as TGTGCCACCAGCGGCAACAGGGATTCACCCCTCCACTTT. This sequence encodes CATSGNRDSPLHF.

This chain's CDR3 is CASSLGGGRTDTQYF. The CDR3 DNA sequence: TGTGCCAGCAGCTTAGGAGGAGGGCGGACAGATACGCAGTATTTT. The genes are TRBV7-9 and TRBJ2-3, with D perhaps TRBD2 (6 bases). The V end was cut by 1 base, the J end by 3 bases, with 11 bases between. Germline CDR1 reads SEHNR; CDR2 reads FQNEAQ (reference sequence). This CDR3 is 15 amino acids long.

This chain joins TRBV2 and TRBJ2-3; 7 bases map to TRBD1. The ends lost 6 bases at V and 0 bases at J; junction bases unmatched: 12. The length of the CDR3 is 17 residues. The germline V gene encodes CDR1 SNHLY and CDR2 FYNNEI. The CDR3 region has the DNA TGTGCCAGCAGCAAATTCCTCAGGACAGGAAGCACAGATACGCAGTATTTT. Translation gives CASSKFLRTGSTDTQYF.

The chain recombines TRBV12-3 or TRBV12-4 with TRBJ1-1; a possible D gene is TRBD1 (5 bases). Trimming cost V 4 bases and J 3 bases, with 9 bases left between them. The CDR3 sequence is 13 residues long. The CDR3 DNA sequence: TGTGCCAGCAGTTCAGGGTTTTACACTGAAGCTTTCTTT. Translating gives CASSSGFYTEAFF.

This clone showed up just a few times. V and J are TRBV7-2 and TRBJ2-1; 11 bases map to TRBD2. V shed 5 bases and J 7 bases; nucleotides not matched to a gene: 10. The CDR3 extends over 16 amino acids. Germline values: CDR1 SGHTA, CDR2 FQGNSA. CDR3 nucleotide sequence: TGTGCCAGCAGCCCTCAGGCGGGACTAGCGGATAATGAGCAGTTCTTC. Its protein is CASSPQAGLADNEQFF.

The chain is built from TRBV6-1 and TRBJ1-5, with unresolved D. V gave up 2 bases and J gave up 2 bases, with 10 bases separating them. The CDR3 has 15 amino acids. Germline values: CDR1 MNHNS, CDR2 SASEGT. CDR3 region: CASSEWANRNQPQHF. The DNA of the CDR3 is TGTGCCAGCAGTGAATGGGCCAACCGCAATCAGCCCCAGCATTTT.

This clone has just one count. The chain couples TRBV7-2 to TRBJ1-5; D not certain. The CDR3 consists of 13 residues. V gave up 2 bases and J gave up 3 bases, with 5 bases separating them. Germline V gene lookup returns CDR1 SGHTA and CDR2 FQGNSA. CDR3 DNA: TGTGCCAGCAGCTTACAGTTCAATCAGCCCCAGCATTTT. Amino acids: CASSLQFNQPQHF.

Concerning this clone: At one end the junction does not follow the germline gene, possibly because of a read error. This chain uses TRBV25-1 with TRBJ1-4, with D possibly being TRBD1 (6 bases). This CDR3 has 14 residues. CDR1 MGHDK and CDR2 SYGVNS come from the germline V gene. CDR3 nucleotide sequence: TGTGCCAGCAGTAAGGCGGGGGCTAACGAAAAACTGTTTTTT. This gives the protein CASSKAGANEKLFF. The entire variable domain, with the rest obtained from reference TRBV25-1 and TRBJ1-4, is as follows: EADIYQTPRYLVIGTGKKITLECSQTMGHDKMYWYQQDPGMELHLIHYSYGVNSTEKGDLSSESTVSRIRTEHFPLTLESARPSHTSQYLCASSKAGANEKLFFGSGTQLSVL.

The chain combines TRBV20-1 with TRBJ1-1, with D possibly being TRBD1 (5 bases). The germline V gene encodes CDR1 DFQATT and CDR2 SNEGSKA (reference sequence). The CDR3 extends over 11 amino acids. V was trimmed by 3 bases and J by 11 bases, leaving 13 bases between them. The CDR3 protein is CSASPRENAFF. DNA for the CDR3: TGCAGTGCTAGTCCCAGGGAAAATGCTTTCTTT.

The chain uses TRBV6-4 and TRBJ2-2; TRBD1 might be the D (5 bases). Germline assignment: CDR1 MRHNA and CDR2 SNTAGT. The CDR3 runs 14 residues. V was trimmed by 6 bases and J by 7 bases, leaving 15 bases between them. In nucleotides, the CDR3 is TGTGCCAGCAGACCCGACAGTAATGTCGGGGAGCTGTTTTTT. It translates to CASRPDSNVGELFF.

The CDR3 DNA sequence: TGTGCCAGCTCACCAACGTCGCAGGGTGGAAACATTCAGTACTTC. Translating it yields CASSPTSQGGNIQYF. The chain has TRBV18 and TRBJ2-4; D possibly corresponds to TRBD1 (5 bases). Germline CDR1 is KGHSH and CDR2 is LQKENI. V was clipped by 2 bases and J by 6 bases, with 14 bases between them. There are 15 residues in the CDR3.

The chain carries TRBV7-2 and TRBJ2-2; D not certain. Germline CDR1 and CDR2: SGHTA and FQGNSA. CDR3 length: 14 amino acids. The V and J ends lost 3 bases and 1 base respectively, with 6 bases between them. The CDR3 reads CASSLRRNTGELFF. CDR3 nucleotide sequence: TGTGCCAGCAGCTTGAGGCGGAACACCGGGGAGCTGTTTTTT.

CDR3 sequence: CASSLESGGWTEAFF. CDR3 sequence (DNA): TGTGCCAGCAGCTTGGAGTCCGGGGGGTGGACTGAAGCTTTCTTT. V gene TRBV5-4 combines with J gene TRBJ1-1; D may be TRBD1 (5 bases). CDR3 length: 15 amino acids. Between the trimmed V and J ends, which lost 0 bases and 5 bases, there was a span of 14 bases. Germline V lookup: CDR1 SGHNT, CDR2 YYREEE (reference sequence).

This clone has more than one count but fewer than ten. V and J are TRBV27 and TRBJ1-1, with D possibly being TRBD1 (6 bases). In germline, CDR1 is MNHEY, CDR2 SMNVEV (reference sequence). The CDR3 spans 15 residues. With 5 bases removed from V and 4 bases from J, the gap between germline ends came to 17 bases. The CDR3 nucleotides are TGTGCCAGCAGTCCCCTACAGGGTCGGGGCACTGAAGCTTTCTTT. It translates to CASSPLQGRGTEAFF.

This clone was picked up a small number of times. V is TRBV4-1 and J is TRBJ2-7; possibly TRBD2 for D (6 bases). This CDR3 has 17 residues. Trimming stripped 3 bases from V and 2 bases from J, with 20 bases between. Germline loops: CDR1 MGHRA, CDR2 YSYEKL. This CDR3 is CASSQEILGGITYEQYF. The CDR3 bases are TGCGCCAGCAGCCAGGAGATCTTGGGGGGAATAACCTACGAGCAGTACTTC.

The V and J genes are TRBV30 and TRBJ1-2; no firm D call. There are 12 residues in the CDR3. Germline-derived CDR1 and CDR2 are GTSNPN and SVGIG (reference sequence). CDR3 residues: CSTTENYDGYTF. DNA for the CDR3: TGTTCCACTACGGAGAACTACGATGGCTACACCTTC. Filled out from reference TRBV30 and TRBJ1-2, the complete variable domain reads SQTIHQWPATLVQPVGSPLSLECTVEGTSNPNLYWYRQAAGRGLQLLFYSVGIGQISSEVPQNLSASRPQDRQFILSSKKLLLSDSGFYLCSTTENYDGYTFGSGTRLTVV.

The V call is TRBV6-1, the J call TRBJ2-7, with 10 positions matching TRBD2. The trim removed 1 base at V and 4 bases at J, leaving 13 bases unmatched. The CDR3 length is 18 residues. Germline V gene sequence: CDR1 MNHNS, CDR2 SASEGT. In nucleotides, the CDR3 is TGTGCCAGCAGTGAAGGGTGGCTAGCGGGAGCCCAGTATTACGAGCAGTACTTC. Amino acids: CASSEGWLAGAQYYEQYF.

The chain is built from TRBV6-5 and TRBJ1-2; TRBD1 aligns across 7 bases. The CDR3 consists of 13 residues. The germline CDR1 and CDR2 sequences are MNHEY and SVGAGI. The V segment lost 5 bases and the J segment 4 bases; nucleotides outside the gene matches: 4. CDR3 residues: CASSRTGGYGYTF. The CDR3, as DNA: TGTGCCAGCAGTCGGACAGGAGGCTATGGCTACACCTTC.

The chain combines TRBV28 with TRBJ1-1; D ambiguous. V was trimmed by 1 base and J by 0 bases, leaving 6 bases between them. CDR3 length: 14 amino acids. Germline values: CDR1 MDHEN, CDR2 SYDVKM. As DNA, the CDR3 is TGTGCCAGCAGTTTATTACAGTTGAACACTGAAGCTTTCTTT. This codes for CASSLLQLNTEAFF.